The rows below give T cell receptor beta chains drawn from one sample of a study of breast tumors, draining lymph nodes, adjacent tissues. TCRdb re-called the multiplex PCR reads through MiXCR, storing one row per CDR3 protein. In the table there are fewer than 200,000 distinct CDR3 sequences, 33% of which are singletons. Sequenced input: axillary lymph node tissue. The receptors were gathered from a female donor with breast cancer. Some clones in this sample may be carry-over from other donors' samples. CDR3s include the opening cysteine and the closing phenylalanine or tryptophan. The D gene is left open where the match is weak. Clone size is stated in some rows and not others, as once, few, many or a class when expanded.

size	D	V	J	DNA	CDR3
-	-	TRBV15	TRBJ2-1	TGTGCCACCAGCAGAGTCCGGGGCCACTACAATGAGCAGTTCTTT	CATSRVRGHYNEQFF
once	-	TRBV28	TRBJ1-2	TGTGCCAGCAGTTTACAGGGGAGAGGCTACACCTTC	CASSLQGRGYTF
-	-	TRBV18	TRBJ2-5	TGTGCCAGCTCACCGGACCGCCGGGAGACCCAGTACTTC	CASSPDRRETQYF
many	-	TRBV13	TRBJ2-1	TGTGCCAGCAGCTCAGCGGCACTCTACAATGAGCAGTTCTTC	CASSSAALYNEQFF
many	TRBD2	TRBV7-9	TRBJ2-7	TGTGCCAGCAGCTTAGCGCAAGGCGGGGGTACCTACGAGCAGTACTTC	CASSLAQGGGTYEQYF
-	TRBD2	TRBV24-1	TRBJ2-3	TGTGCCACCAGTGACACTAGCGGGCTCGATACGCAGTATTTT	CATSDTSGLDTQYF
-	-	TRBV12-5	TRBJ1-3	TGTGCTAGAGTGGGAGGGAACACCATATATTTT	CARVGGNTIYF
-	-	TRBV7-8	TRBJ2-1	TGTGCCAGTAGCCCAGCCCGGTGGGATGAGCAGTTCTTC	CASSPARWDEQFF
once	-	TRBV20-1	TRBJ1-1	TGCAGTGCTAGACCAGCAAACACTGAAGCTTTCTTT	CSARPANTEAFF
-	-	TRBV11-2	TRBJ1-5	TGTGCCAGCAGCCGAAGTAGGGGAAGTGGCCAAGAGACCCAGCATTTT	CASSRSRGSGQETQHF
many	TRBD2	TRBV13	TRBJ2-1	TGTGCCAGCAGCAAGGGACTAGCGGGATACTACAATGAGCAGTTCTTC	CASSKGLAGYYNEQFF
few	TRBD1	TRBV27	TRBJ2-7	TGTGCCAGCAGTTTATGGAGACAGGGCCACGAGCAGTACTTC	CASSLWRQGHEQYF
-	-	TRBV7-7	TRBJ2-5	TGTGCTAGCAGCTTTCTACCCAGTTCGGGAGAGACCCAGTACTTC	CASSFLPSSGETQYF
-	-	TRBV9	TRBJ2-3	-	CASSFYICSARDRLRGSTDTQYF
-	-	TRBV12-3/TRBV12-4	TRBJ1-1	TGTGCCAGCATCTCCCGGAGAGCGAACACTGAAGCTTTCTTT	CASISRRANTEAFF
many	-	TRBV7-8	TRBJ2-7	TGTGCCAGCAGCTTAACTTTACGGGGGAGCTCCTACGAGCAGTACTTC	CASSLTLRGSSYEQYF
many	-	TRBV25-1	TRBJ1-2	TGTGCCAGCAGTGAGACCGGGACGTCCTATGGCTACACCTTC	CASSETGTSYGYTF
-	TRBD2	TRBV14	TRBJ2-1	TGTGCCAGCAGCCAAGAAGCTAGCGGACGTCACAATGAGCAGTTCTTC	CASSQEASGRHNEQFF
few	-	TRBV27	TRBJ1-2	TGTGCCAGCAGTTACATGGGACGGTATGGCTACACCTTC	CASSYMGRYGYTF
-	-	TRBV9	TRBJ2-5	TGTGCCAGCAGCGGAGGGGGGGCATACCAAGAGACCCAGTACTTC	CASSGGGAYQETQYF
many	-	TRBV7-9	TRBJ2-2	TGTGCCAGCAGCTTAAAAGGGGATTCCACCGGGGAGCTGTTTTTT	CASSLKGDSTGELFF
many	-	TRBV2	TRBJ2-1	TGTGCCAGCATGGGAAGATCCGGGGGGCTTGAGCAGTTCTTC	CASMGRSGGLEQFF